The 4 T cell receptor beta chains reported below all come from one sample, sequenced in a study of response to subunit inactivated influenza vaccine. Via MiXCR, TCRdb re-called the RT-PCR reads, giving one row per CDR3 protein. Seen here are roughly 500,000 distinct CDR3 sequences, less than 25% observed once, and the top ten hold under 3.5%. Separately, the same data were catalogued under a study of T cells expressing NK-cell markers. That source notes: UMIs were included in TCR beta cDNA generated by 5'RACE template switching.

Material: CD4+ T cells sorted from PBMCs, obtained roughly 12 days after vaccination. These receptors came from a man aged 50-59 years who received an inactivated influenza vaccine.

The CDR3 DNA reads TGTGCCAGCAGCGTAACCTTGGGCAATGAGCAGTTCTTC. Translation gives CASSVTLGNEQFF. This chain joins TRBV9 and TRBJ2-1; D is unclear. The CDR3 has 13 amino acids. The ends were cut back, 1 base at V and 6 bases at J, with 8 bases in the middle. Germline CDR1 reads SGDLS; CDR2 reads YYNGEE.

Here the CDR3 DNA reads TGTGCCAGCAGTTACGGACTTCCGAACACCGGGGAGCTGTTTTTT. Protein product: CASSYGLPNTGELFF. The rearrangement links TRBV6-2 or TRBV6-3 to TRBJ2-2, with a weak D call TRBD2 (5 bases). Trimming cost V 2 bases and J 0 bases, with 7 bases left between them. Germline-derived CDR1 and CDR2 are MNHEY and SVGEGT. The CDR3 length is 15 residues.

This clonotype came up a few times. The chain combines TRBV6-2 or TRBV6-3 with TRBJ1-5; no firm D call. This CDR3 comprises 12 residues. Germline-derived CDR1 and CDR2 are MNHEY and SVGEGT. V shed 5 bases and J shed 11 bases, with 13 bases lying between them. In nucleotides, the CDR3 is TGTGCCAGCAGTGAGTACAGTGTGGCCCAGCATTTT. Amino acid sequence: CASSEYSVAQHF.

This sequence joins TRBV7-9 and TRBJ1-6, with a tentative D call TRBD1 (5 bases). This CDR3 contains 14 residues. V lost 3 bases and J 9 bases, leaving 12 bases between the germline ends. Germline assignment: CDR1 SEHNR and CDR2 FQNEAQ (reference sequence). CDR3 sequence reads: CASSFEGSGSPLHF. In nucleotides, the CDR3 is TGTGCCAGCAGCTTTGAGGGGTCGGGTTCACCCCTCCACTTT.